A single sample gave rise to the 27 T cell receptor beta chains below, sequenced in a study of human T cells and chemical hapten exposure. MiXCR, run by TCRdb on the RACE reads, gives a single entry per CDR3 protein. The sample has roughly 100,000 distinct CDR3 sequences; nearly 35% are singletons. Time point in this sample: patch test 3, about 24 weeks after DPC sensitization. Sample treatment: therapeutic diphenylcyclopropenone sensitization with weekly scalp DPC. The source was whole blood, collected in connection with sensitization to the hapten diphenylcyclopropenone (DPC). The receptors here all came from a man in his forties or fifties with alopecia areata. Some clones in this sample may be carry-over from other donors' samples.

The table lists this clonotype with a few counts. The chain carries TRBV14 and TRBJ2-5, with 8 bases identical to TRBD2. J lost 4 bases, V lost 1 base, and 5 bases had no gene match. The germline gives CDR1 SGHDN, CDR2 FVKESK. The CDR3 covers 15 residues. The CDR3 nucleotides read TGTGCCAGCAGCCAAGCTTACGGGAGGGGAGAGACCCAGTACTTC. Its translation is CASSQAYGRGETQYF.

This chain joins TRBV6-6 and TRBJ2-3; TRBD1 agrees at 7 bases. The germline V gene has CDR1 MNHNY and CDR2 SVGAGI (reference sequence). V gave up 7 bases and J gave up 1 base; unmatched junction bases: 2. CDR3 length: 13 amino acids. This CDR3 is CASTDRGTDTQYF. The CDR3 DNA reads TGTGCCAGCACTGACAGGGGCACAGATACGCAGTATTTT.

In DNA form, the CDR3 reads TGCAGCGCCGCACAGGGGGCTGGCGGGGAGCTGTTTTTT. Its translation: CSAAQGAGGELFF. The chain employs TRBV29-1 and TRBJ2-2, with 9 positions matching TRBD1. Germline loops: CDR1 SQVTM, CDR2 ANQGSEA. CDR3 length equals 13 residues. The V gene end was trimmed by 7 bases and the J gene end by 7 bases; junction bases not matched to a gene: 7.

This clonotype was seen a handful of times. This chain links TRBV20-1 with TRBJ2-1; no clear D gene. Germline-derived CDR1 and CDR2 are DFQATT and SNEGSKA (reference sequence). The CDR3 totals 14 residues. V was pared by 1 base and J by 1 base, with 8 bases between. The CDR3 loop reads CSARVSRSYNEQFF. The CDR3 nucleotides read TGCAGTGCTAGAGTTAGCCGGTCCTACAATGAGCAGTTCTTC.

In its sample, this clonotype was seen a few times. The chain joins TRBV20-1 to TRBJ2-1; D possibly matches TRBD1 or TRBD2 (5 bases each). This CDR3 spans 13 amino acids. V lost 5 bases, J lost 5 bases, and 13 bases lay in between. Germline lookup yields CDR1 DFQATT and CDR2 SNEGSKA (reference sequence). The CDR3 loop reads CSAGVRGDNEQFF. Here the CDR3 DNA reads TGCAGTGCTGGGGTTAGAGGGGACAATGAGCAGTTCTTC.

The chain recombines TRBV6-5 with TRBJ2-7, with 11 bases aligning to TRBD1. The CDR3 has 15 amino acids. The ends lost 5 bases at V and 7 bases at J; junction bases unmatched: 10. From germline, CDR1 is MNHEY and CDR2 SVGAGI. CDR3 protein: CASSTTWTGGGEQYF. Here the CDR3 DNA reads TGTGCCAGCAGTACCACTTGGACAGGGGGCGGGGAGCAGTACTTC.

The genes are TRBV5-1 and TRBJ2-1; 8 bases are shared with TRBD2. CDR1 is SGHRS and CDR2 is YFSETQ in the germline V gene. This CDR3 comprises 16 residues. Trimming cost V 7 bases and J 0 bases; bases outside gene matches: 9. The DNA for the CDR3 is TGCGCCAGCGACTTAATAAGCGGGAGCTCCTACAATGAGCAGTTCTTC. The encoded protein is CASDLISGSSYNEQFF.

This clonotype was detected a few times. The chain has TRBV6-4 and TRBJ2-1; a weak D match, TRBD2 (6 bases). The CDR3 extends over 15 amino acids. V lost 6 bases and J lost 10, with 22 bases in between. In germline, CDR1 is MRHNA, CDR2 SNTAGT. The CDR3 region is CASSPVGRGFQEQFF. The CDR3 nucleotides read TGTGCCAGCAGCCCCGTGGGGCGGGGATTCCAGGAGCAGTTCTTC.

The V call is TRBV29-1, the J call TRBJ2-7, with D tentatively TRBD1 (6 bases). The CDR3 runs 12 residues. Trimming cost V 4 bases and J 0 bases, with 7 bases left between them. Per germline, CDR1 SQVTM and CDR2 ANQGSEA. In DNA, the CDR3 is TGCAGCGTTGCGGACAGCTCCTACGAGCAGTACGTC. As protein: CSVADSSYEQYV.

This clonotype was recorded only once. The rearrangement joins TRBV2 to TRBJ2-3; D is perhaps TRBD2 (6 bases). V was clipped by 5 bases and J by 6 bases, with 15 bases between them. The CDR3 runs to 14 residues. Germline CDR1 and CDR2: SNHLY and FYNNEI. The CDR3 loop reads CASSQGLTVDTQYF. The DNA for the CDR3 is TGTGCCAGCAGTCAGGGACTGACAGTGGATACGCAGTATTTT.

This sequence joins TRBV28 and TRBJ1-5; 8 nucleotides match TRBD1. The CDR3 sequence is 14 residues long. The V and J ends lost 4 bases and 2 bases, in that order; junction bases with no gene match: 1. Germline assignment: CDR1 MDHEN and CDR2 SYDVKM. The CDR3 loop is CASSSGQGNQPQHF. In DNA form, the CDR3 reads TGTGCCAGCAGTTCGGGACAGGGCAATCAGCCCCAGCATTTT.

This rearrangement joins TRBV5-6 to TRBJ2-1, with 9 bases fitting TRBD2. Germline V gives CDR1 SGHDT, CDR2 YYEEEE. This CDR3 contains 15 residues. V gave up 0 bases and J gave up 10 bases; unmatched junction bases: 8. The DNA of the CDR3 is TGTGCCAGCAGCTTGGATCTAGCGGGATCAGTAGAGCAGTTCTTC. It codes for CASSLDLAGSVEQFF.

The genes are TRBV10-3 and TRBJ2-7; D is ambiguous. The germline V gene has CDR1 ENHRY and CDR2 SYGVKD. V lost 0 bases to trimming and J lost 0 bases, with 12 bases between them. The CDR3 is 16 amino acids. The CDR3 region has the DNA TGTGCCATCAGTGAGTCAGTATCTCGTGTCTCCTACGAGCAGTACGTC. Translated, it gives CAISESVSRVSYEQYV.

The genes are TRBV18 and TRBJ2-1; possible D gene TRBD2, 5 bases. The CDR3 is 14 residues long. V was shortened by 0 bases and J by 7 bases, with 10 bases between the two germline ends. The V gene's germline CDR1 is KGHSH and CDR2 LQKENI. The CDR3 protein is CASSPPGRMNEQFF. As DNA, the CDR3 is TGTGCCAGCTCACCACCGGGGAGAATGAATGAGCAGTTCTTC.

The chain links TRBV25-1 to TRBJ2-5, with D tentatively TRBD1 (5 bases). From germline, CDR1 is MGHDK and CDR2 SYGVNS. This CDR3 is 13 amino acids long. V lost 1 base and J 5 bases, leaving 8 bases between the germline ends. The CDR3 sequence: CASSEWGRETQYF. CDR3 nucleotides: TGTGCCAGCAGTGAATGGGGCCGTGAGACCCAGTACTTC.

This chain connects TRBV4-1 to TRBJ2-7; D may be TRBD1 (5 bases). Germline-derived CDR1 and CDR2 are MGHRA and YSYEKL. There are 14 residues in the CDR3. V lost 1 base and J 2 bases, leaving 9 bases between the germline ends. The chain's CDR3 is CASSQGSGTYEQYF. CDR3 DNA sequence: TGCGCCAGCAGCCAAGGTTCAGGGACCTACGAGCAGTACTTC.

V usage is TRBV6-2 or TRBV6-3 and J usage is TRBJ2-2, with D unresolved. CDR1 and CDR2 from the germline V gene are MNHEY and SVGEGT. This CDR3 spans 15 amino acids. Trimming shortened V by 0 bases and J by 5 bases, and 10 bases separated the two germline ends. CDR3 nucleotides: TGTGCCAGCAGTTACTCTTCGACCGCTACCGGGGAGCTGTTTTTT. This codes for CASSYSSTATGELFF.

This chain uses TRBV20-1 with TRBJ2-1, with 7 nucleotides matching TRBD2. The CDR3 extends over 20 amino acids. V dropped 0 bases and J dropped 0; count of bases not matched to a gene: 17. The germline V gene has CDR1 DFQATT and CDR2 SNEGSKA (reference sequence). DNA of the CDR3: TGCAGTGCTAGAGATGAAGCCCGGTGGGGTCTAGCGGCCTCCTACAATGAGCAGTTCTTC. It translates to CSARDEARWGLAASYNEQFF.

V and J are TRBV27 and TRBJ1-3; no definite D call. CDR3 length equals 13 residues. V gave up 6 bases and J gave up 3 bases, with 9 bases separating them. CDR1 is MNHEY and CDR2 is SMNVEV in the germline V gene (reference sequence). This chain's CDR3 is CASSWTRGNTIYF. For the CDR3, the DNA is TGTGCCAGCAGCTGGACGCGTGGAAACACCATATATTTT.

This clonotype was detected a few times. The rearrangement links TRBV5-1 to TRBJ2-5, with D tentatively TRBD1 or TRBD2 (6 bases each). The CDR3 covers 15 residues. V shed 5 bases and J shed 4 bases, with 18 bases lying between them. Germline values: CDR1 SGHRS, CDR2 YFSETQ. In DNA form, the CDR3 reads TGCGCCAGCAGTCTGGAGGGGGGCTTTCGAGAGACCCAGTACTTC. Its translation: CASSLEGGFRETQYF.

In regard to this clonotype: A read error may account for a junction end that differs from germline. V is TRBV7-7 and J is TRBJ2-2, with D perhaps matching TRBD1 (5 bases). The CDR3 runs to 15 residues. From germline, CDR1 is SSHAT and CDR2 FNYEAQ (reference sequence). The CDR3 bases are TGTGCTAGCAGCTCCGACAGAGCGAACACCGGGGAGCTGTTTTTT. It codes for CASSSDRANTGELFF.

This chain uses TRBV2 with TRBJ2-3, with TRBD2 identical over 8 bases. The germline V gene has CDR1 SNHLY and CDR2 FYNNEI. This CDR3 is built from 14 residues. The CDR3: CAIIERELADTQYF. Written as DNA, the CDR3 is TGTGCGATCATCGAGCGGGAGCTCGCAGATACGCAGTATTTT.

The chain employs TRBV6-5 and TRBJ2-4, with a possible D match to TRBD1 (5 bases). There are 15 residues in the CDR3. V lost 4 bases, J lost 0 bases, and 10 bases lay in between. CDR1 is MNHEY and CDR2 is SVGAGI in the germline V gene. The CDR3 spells CASSSPGLAKNIQYF. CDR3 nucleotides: TGTGCCAGCAGTTCCCCAGGGTTAGCCAAAAACATTCAGTACTTC.

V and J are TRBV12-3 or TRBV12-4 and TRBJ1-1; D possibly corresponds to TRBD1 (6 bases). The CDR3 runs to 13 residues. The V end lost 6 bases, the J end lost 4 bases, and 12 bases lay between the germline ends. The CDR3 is CASSLKGGTEAFF. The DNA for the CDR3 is TGTGCCAGCAGCTTAAAAGGGGGCACTGAAGCTTTCTTT.

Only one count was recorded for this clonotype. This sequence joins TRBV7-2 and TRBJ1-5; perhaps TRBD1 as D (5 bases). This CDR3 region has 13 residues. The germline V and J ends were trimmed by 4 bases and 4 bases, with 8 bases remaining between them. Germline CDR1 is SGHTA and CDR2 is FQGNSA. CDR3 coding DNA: TGTGCCAGCAGCTCCCAGGGAAATCAGCCCCAGCATTTT. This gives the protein CASSSQGNQPQHF.

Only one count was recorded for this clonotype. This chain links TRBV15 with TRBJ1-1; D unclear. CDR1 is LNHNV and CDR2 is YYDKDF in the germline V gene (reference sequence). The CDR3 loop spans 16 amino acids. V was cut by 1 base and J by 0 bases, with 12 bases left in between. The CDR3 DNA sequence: TGTGCCACCAGCAGAGGTGGCCATGAGGTGAACACTGAAGCTTTCTTT. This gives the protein CATSRGGHEVNTEAFF.

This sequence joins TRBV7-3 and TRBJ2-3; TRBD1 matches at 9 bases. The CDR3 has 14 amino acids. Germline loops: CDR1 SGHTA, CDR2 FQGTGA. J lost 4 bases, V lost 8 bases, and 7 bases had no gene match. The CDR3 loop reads CASGTGQGSDTQYF. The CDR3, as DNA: TGTGCCAGCGGCACGGGACAGGGATCAGATACGCAGTATTTT. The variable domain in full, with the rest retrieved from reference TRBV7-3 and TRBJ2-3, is GAGVSQTPSNKVTEKGKYVELRCDPISGHTALYWYRQSLGQGPEFLIYFQGTGAADDSGLPNDRFFAVRPEGSVSTLKIQRTERGDSAVYLCASGTGQGSDTQYFGPGTRLTVL.